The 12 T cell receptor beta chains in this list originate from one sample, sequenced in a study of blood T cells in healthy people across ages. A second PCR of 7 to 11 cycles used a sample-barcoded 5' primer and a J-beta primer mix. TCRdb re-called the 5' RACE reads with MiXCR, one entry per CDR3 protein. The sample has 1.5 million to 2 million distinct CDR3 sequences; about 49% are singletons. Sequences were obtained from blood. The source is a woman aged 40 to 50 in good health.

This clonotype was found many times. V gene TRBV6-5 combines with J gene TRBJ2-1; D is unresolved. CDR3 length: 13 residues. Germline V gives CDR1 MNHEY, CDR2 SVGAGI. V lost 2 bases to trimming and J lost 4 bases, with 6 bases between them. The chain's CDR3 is CASSYRRYNEQFF. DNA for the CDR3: TGTGCCAGCAGTTACCGACGATACAATGAGCAGTTCTTC.

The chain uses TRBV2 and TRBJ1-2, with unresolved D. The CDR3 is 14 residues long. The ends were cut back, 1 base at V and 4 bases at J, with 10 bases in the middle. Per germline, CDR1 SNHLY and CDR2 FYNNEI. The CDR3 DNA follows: TGTGCCAGCAGTGAAGTTATGTCGTTCTATGGCTACACCTTC. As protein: CASSEVMSFYGYTF.

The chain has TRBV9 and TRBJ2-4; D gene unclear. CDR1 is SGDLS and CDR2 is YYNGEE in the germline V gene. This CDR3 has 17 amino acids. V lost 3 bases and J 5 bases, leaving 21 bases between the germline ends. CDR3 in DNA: TGTGCCAGCAGCGCATACCTCACTCTCGACGTTGAAAACATTCAGTACTTC. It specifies CASSAYLTLDVENIQYF.

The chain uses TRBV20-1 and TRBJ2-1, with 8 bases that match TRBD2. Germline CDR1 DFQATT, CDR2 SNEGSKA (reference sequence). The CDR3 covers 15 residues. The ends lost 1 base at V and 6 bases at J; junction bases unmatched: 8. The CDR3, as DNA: TGCAGTGCTAGAGGGGGGGCGGGGGGACTCAATGAGCAGTTCTTC. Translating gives CSARGGAGGLNEQFF.

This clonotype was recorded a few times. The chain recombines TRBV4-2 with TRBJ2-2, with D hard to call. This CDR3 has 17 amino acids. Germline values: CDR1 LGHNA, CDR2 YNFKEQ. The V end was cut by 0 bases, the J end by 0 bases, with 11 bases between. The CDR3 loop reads CASSQEIGEANTGELFF. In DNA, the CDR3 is TGTGCCAGCAGCCAAGAAATCGGTGAAGCGAACACCGGGGAGCTGTTTTTT.

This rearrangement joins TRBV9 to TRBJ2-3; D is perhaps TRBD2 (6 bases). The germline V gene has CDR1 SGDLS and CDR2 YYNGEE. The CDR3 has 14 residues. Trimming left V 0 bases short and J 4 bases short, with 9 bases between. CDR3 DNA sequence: TGTGCCAGCAGCGTAGCTCCGGGGGCAGATACGCAGTATTTT. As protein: CASSVAPGADTQYF.

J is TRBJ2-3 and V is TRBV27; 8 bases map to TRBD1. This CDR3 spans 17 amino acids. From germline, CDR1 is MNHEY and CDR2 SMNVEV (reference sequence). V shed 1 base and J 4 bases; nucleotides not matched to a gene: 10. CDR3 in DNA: TGTGCCAGCAGTTTATGGGGCCAGGGGGCACCTGCAGATACGCAGTATTTT. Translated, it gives CASSLWGQGAPADTQYF.

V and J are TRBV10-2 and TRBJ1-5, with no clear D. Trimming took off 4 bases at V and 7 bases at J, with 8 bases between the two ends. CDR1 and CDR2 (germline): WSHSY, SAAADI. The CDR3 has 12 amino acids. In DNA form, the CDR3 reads TGCGCCAGCAGTGTGGAGGAACAGCCCCAGCATTTT. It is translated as CASSVEEQPQHF.

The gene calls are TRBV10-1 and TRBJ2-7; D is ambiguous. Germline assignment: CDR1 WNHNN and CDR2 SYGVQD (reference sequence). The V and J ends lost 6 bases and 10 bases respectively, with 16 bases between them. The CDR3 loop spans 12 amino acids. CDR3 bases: TGCGCCAGCAGGCTGGGCAGGATGGAACAGTACTTC. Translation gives CASRLGRMEQYF.

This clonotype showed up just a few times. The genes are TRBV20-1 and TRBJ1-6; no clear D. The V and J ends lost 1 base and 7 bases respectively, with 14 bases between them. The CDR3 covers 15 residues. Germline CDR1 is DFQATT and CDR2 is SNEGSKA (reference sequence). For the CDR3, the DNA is TGCAGTGCTAGAGGCTCTCCGACTGACAATTCACCCCTCCACTTT. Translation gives CSARGSPTDNSPLHF.

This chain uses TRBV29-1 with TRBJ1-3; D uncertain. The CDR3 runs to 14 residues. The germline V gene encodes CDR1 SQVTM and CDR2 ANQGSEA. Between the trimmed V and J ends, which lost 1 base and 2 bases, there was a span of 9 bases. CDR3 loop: CSVEGGEAGNTIYF. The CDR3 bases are TGCAGCGTTGAAGGCGGGGAGGCTGGAAACACCATATATTTT.

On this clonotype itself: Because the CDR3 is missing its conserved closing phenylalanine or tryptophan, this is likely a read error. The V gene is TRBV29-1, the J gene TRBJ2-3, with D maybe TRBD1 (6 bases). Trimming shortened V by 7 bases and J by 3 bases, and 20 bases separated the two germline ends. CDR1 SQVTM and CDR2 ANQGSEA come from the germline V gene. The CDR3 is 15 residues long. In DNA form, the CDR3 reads TGCAGCGCCGAGGGGACAAGGAAGAGGACAGATACGCAGTATGTT. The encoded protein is CSAEGTRKRTDTQYV.